This TCR beta chain was recorded in a study of shared clonotypes between healthy human individuals. At the level of the study: Serving as donors were two women and three men, whose ages spanned 18 to 49. The study, taken as a whole, reports: Although depth was large, rarefaction showed that sequencing of the sorted subsets was incomplete. Clonotype sharing across donors was expected to vary with sequencing depth.

Data came from immunoSEQ multiplex PCR; TCRdb stores just in-frame clones and leaves some out. The sample carries 650,000 to 700,000 clones, 90% recorded once. As to this clone: Its specificity is not known.

The CDR3 has 13 amino acids. From germline, CDR1 is MDHEN and CDR2 SYDVKM. The V gene lost 10 bases and the J gene lost 4 bases, with 14 bases spanning the gap. The genes are TRBV28 and TRBJ2-1; D gene ambiguous. This receptor was obtained from a man aged 18 to 29 in good health. Some clones in this sample may be carry-over from other donors' samples. Sequenced: memory CD8+ T cells from PBMCs. Documented subset: CD45RO+ cells pooled with CCR7-negative TemRA cells. CDR3 DNA: TGTGCCACACTTGGGGTCGGGTACAATGAGCAGTTCTTC. Encoded protein: CATLGVGYNEQFF.